These 26 T cell receptor beta chains share one sample of origin, sequenced in a study of beta chain features in type 1 diabetes (dated by TCRdb to 2016 to 2018). Findings and caveats that apply to the study as a whole: In all four CD4+ subsets, TCRB CDR3 length was moderately but significantly shorter in type 1 diabetes patients.

Antigens for these TCRs are unknown. Libraries came from the immunoSEQ multiplex PCR assay. All of the isolated RNA was reverse transcribed with the High Capacity cDNA Reverse Transcription Kit, so expressed TCRB transcripts were sequenced. TCRdb stores this immuneACCESS table with in-frame sequences only. Part of the clones is absent; in the studies checked, under half of the shortfall reflects unresolved V genes, and no reason is known for the rest. This sample gives more than 300,000 clones in total; roughly 12% of them show up just once. About 0.01% of the sample belongs to the ten largest clones. Sequencing input: naive CD4+ T cells from blood. The cell subset or site label on this specimen signifies: true naive CD4+ T cells. Receptor source: a woman between 18 and 29 years old with type 1 diabetes.

The chain employs TRBV6-1 and TRBJ2-5; D gene ambiguous. Looked up from germline, CDR1 is MNHNS and CDR2 is SASEGT. The CDR3 consists of 11 residues. V dropped 6 bases and J dropped 1 base, with 3 bases sitting between them. The CDR3 bases are TGTGCCAGCAGGGCCCAAGAGACCCAGTACTTC. This translates into CASRAQETQYF.

This clone came up a few times. This chain connects TRBV7-2 to TRBJ1-2; the D is unclear. V lost 5 bases and J lost 3, with 4 bases in between. Germline loops: CDR1 SGHTA, CDR2 FQGNSA. The CDR3 is made up of 11 amino acids. The CDR3 sequence: CASSTHYGYTF. Written as DNA, the CDR3 is TGTGCCAGCAGCACACACTATGGCTACACCTTC.

The V gene is TRBV14, the J gene TRBJ2-7; D remains ambiguous. CDR3 length: 14 amino acids. Trimming took off 2 bases at V and 4 bases at J, with 12 bases between the two ends. CDR1 and CDR2 from the germline V gene are SGHDN and FVKESK. Here the CDR3 reads CASSQNFFPYEQYF. The CDR3 nucleotides read TGTGCCAGCAGCCAAAACTTTTTCCCTTACGAGCAGTACTTC.

The sample holds a few counts of this clone. The genes are TRBV28 and TRBJ2-5; a weak D match, TRBD2 (5 bases). The V end lost 5 bases, the J end lost 7 bases, and 20 bases lay between the germline ends. This CDR3 comprises 15 residues. Per the germline V gene, CDR1 is MDHEN and CDR2 is SYDVKM. CDR3 loop: CASSPNPGGARTQYF. The CDR3 bases are TGTGCCAGCAGTCCTAACCCTGGAGGCGCCCGGACCCAGTACTTC.

This chain links TRBV2 with TRBJ1-6; 7 nucleotides agree with TRBD1. Germline loops: CDR1 SNHLY, CDR2 FYNNEI. The CDR3 covers 15 residues. V lost 6 bases to trimming and J lost 6 bases; unmatched junction nucleotides: 8. CDR3 in amino acids: CASRSRGQLNSPLHF. Here the CDR3 DNA reads TGTGCCAGCAGGTCGAGGGGACAGCTTAATTCACCCCTCCACTTT.

This clone showed up just a few times. In nucleotides, the CDR3 is TGTGCCAGCAGCCCGGGACAGGGACCTAATGAAAAACTGTTTTTT. Its protein product is CASSPGQGPNEKLFF. The chain uses TRBV7-9 and TRBJ1-4; 9 bases match TRBD1. The CDR3 is 15 residues long. V trimming: 5 bases; J trimming: 3 bases; junction bases outside the gene matches: 4. The germline V gene encodes CDR1 SEHNR and CDR2 FQNEAQ (reference sequence).

This clone was counted between two and nine times. The chain employs TRBV28 and TRBJ2-7; 11 bases are a match to TRBD1. Germline V lookup: CDR1 MDHEN, CDR2 SYDVKM. The CDR3 consists of 15 residues. Trimming at V came to 8 bases and at J to 4 bases, leaving 10 bases not matched to a gene. The CDR3 DNA follows: TGTGCCAGCCTAAAGACCGGGACAGGGGGTTACGAGCAGTACTTC. Translated: CASLKTGTGGYEQYF. Complete variable domain (other parts from reference TRBV28 and TRBJ2-7): DVKVTQSSRYLVKRTGEKVFLECVQDMDHENMFWYRQDPGLGLRLIYFSYDVKMKEKGDIPEGYSVSREKKERFSLILESASTNQTSMYLCASLKTGTGGYEQYFGPGTRLTVT.

This clone was counted between two and nine times. The rearrangement joins TRBV4-1 to TRBJ2-4, with D perhaps TRBD2 (6 bases). Trimming took 2 bases from V and 1 from J, leaving 15 bases between them. This CDR3 has 17 residues. Germline V gene data show CDR1 as MGHRA and CDR2 as YSYEKL. The CDR3 reads CASSQLPPGVAKNIQYF. The CDR3, as DNA: TGCGCCAGCAGCCAACTCCCGCCGGGAGTGGCCAAAAACATTCAGTACTTC.

This chain links TRBV2 with TRBJ2-1, with D maybe TRBD1 (6 bases). In germline, CDR1 is SNHLY, CDR2 FYNNEI. V lost 3 bases and J lost 3, with 6 bases in between. The CDR3 spans 13 residues. CDR3 loop: CASSEDSYNEQFF. CDR3 in DNA: TGTGCCAGCAGTGAGGACAGCTACAATGAGCAGTTCTTC.

In this sample, this clone turned up a few times. The rearrangement joins TRBV7-9 to TRBJ1-1; D is unclear. The CDR3 consists of 12 residues. V was shortened by 1 base and J by 8 bases, with 8 bases between the two germline ends. Germline lookup yields CDR1 SEHNR and CDR2 FQNEAQ (reference sequence). CDR3 sequence (DNA): TGTGCCAGCAGCTTAGAGGCAGGAGAAGCTTTCTTT. It translates to CASSLEAGEAFF. Supplemented by reference TRBV7-9 and TRBJ1-1, the full variable domain reads DTGVSQNPRHKITKRGQNVTFRCDPISEHNRLYWYRQTLGQGPEFLTYFQNEAQLEKSRLLSDRFSAERPKGSFSTLEIQRTEQGDSAMYLCASSLEAGEAFFGQGTRLTVV.

The table lists this clone with a few counts. This chain connects TRBV29-1 to TRBJ2-1; weak D call: TRBD1 (6 bases). The CDR3 sequence is 14 residues long. The germline gives CDR1 SQVTM, CDR2 ANQGSEA. V dropped 0 bases and J dropped 8 bases, with 14 bases sitting between them. This CDR3 is CSVEEPQGWDEQFF. The CDR3 region has the DNA TGCAGCGTTGAAGAGCCCCAGGGGTGGGATGAGCAGTTCTTC.

This clone turned up a few times. This chain links TRBV30 with TRBJ2-7; 7 nucleotides agree with TRBD1. The V gene end was trimmed by 3 bases and the J gene end by 1 base; junction bases not matched to a gene: 6. The germline V gene encodes CDR1 GTSNPN and CDR2 SVGIG (reference sequence). This CDR3 comprises 14 residues. The CDR3 nucleotides read TGTGCCTGGAGCCGGGACAGACTATCCTACGAGCAGTACTTC. Its protein is CAWSRDRLSYEQYF.

This clone showed up just a few times. The chain combines TRBV5-1 with TRBJ2-1, with D uncertain. Trimming removed 4 bases at V and 10 bases at J, with 9 bases between. The germline V gene has CDR1 SGHRS and CDR2 YFSETQ. CDR3 length equals 11 residues. For the CDR3, the DNA is TGCGCCAGCAGCGCCCGGGTGGAGCAGTTCTTC. Translating gives CASSARVEQFF.

This clone came up a few times. The chain employs TRBV19 and TRBJ2-1; TRBD2 matches at 10 bases. Losses at the gene ends were 3 bases for V and 4 bases for J; bases not matched to a gene: 6. Germline CDR1 reads LNHDA; CDR2 reads SQIVND (reference sequence). This CDR3 comprises 16 residues. CDR3 loop: CASSMASGGIYNEQFF. CDR3 coding DNA: TGTGCCAGTAGTATGGCTAGCGGGGGCATATACAATGAGCAGTTCTTC.

This clone was recorded a few times. The chain couples TRBV4-1 to TRBJ2-1, with 9 bases aligning to TRBD2. Trimming cost V 4 bases and J 5 bases; bases outside gene matches: 9. CDR1 is MGHRA, CDR2 YSYEKL, per germline. The CDR3 is made up of 16 amino acids. The CDR3 protein is CASSRYSGGGDNEQFF. DNA for the CDR3: TGCGCCAGCAGCCGGTATAGCGGGGGAGGGGACAATGAGCAGTTCTTC.

This clone was picked up a small number of times. The V call is TRBV7-2, the J call TRBJ2-1; perhaps TRBD1 as D (5 bases). The CDR3 covers 15 residues. The germline CDR1 and CDR2 sequences are SGHTA and FQGNSA. V lost 5 bases, J lost 7 bases, and 18 bases lay in between. The DNA of the CDR3 is TGTGCCAGCAGCCAAAGACAGACCCACTCGAATGAGCAGTTCTTC. Its protein is CASSQRQTHSNEQFF.

This clone was picked up a small number of times. This rearrangement joins TRBV5-1 to TRBJ2-1; possible D gene TRBD2, 6 bases. Germline V gives CDR1 SGHRS, CDR2 YFSETQ. This CDR3 contains 14 residues. The V end was cut by 6 bases, the J end by 2 bases, with 12 bases between. The CDR3 DNA sequence: TGCGCCAGCACCCGGGAGAACCCCTACAATGAGCAGTTCTTC. Its protein is CASTRENPYNEQFF.

This clone turned up a few times. The chain joins TRBV19 to TRBJ1-5; perhaps TRBD1 as D (6 bases). Trimming took 1 base from V and 7 from J, leaving 11 bases between them. CDR3 length: 14 residues. Germline V gene sequence: CDR1 LNHDA, CDR2 SQIVND (reference sequence). CDR3 protein: CASSIGGREQPQHF. The CDR3 DNA follows: TGTGCCAGTAGTATAGGGGGGCGAGAGCAGCCCCAGCATTTT. Complete variable domain (other parts from reference TRBV19 and TRBJ1-5): DGGITQSPKYLFRKEGQNVTLSCEQNLNHDAMYWYRQDPGQGLRLIYYSQIVNDFQKGDIAEGYSVSREKKESFPLTVTSAQKNPTAFYLCASSIGGREQPQHFGDGTRLSIL.

This clone was counted only a few times. This chain joins TRBV7-9 and TRBJ2-7; 8 bases map to TRBD1. Germline-derived CDR1 and CDR2 are SEHNR and FQNEAQ (reference sequence). The trim removed 3 bases at V and 9 bases at J, leaving 16 bases unmatched. The CDR3 totals 16 residues. This chain's CDR3 is CASSLPLGQEEAWQYF. In DNA, the CDR3 is TGTGCCAGCAGCTTGCCCCTGGGACAGGAAGAGGCCTGGCAGTACTTC.

This clone came up a few times. The CDR3, as DNA: TGCGCCAGCAGCCAGGGACAGGACTATGGCTACACCTTC. Residues: CASSQGQDYGYTF. The chain joins TRBV5-1 to TRBJ1-2, with TRBD1 matching 8 bases. The germline gives CDR1 SGHRS, CDR2 YFSETQ. The CDR3 is made up of 13 amino acids. With 4 bases clipped from V and 3 bases from J, the junction kept 2 bases outside the gene matches.

This chain uses TRBV18 with TRBJ2-1; 7 bases map to TRBD1. The trim removed 2 bases at V and 5 bases at J, leaving 0 bases unmatched. The CDR3 totals 13 residues. The V gene's germline CDR1 is KGHSH and CDR2 LQKENI. The CDR3 bases are TGTGCCAGCTCACCAGGGACAGACAATGAGCAGTTCTTC. Translated: CASSPGTDNEQFF.

The chain recombines TRBV5-1 with TRBJ2-1; 10 bases map to TRBD1. Unmatched junction bases numbered 1, after V lost 0 bases and J lost 4 bases. The CDR3 spans 15 residues. In germline, CDR1 is SGHRS, CDR2 YFSETQ. CDR3: CASSLGGQGYNEQFF. The CDR3 region has the DNA TGCGCCAGCAGCTTGGGGGGACAGGGGTACAATGAGCAGTTCTTC.

The chain's CDR3 is CASSEGGIYGYTF. CDR3 nucleotide sequence: TGTGCCAGCAGTGAAGGAGGAATCTATGGCTACACCTTC. This chain links TRBV2 with TRBJ1-2; D remains ambiguous. Germline values: CDR1 SNHLY, CDR2 FYNNEI. This CDR3 has 13 amino acids. Trimming took off 1 base at V and 4 bases at J, with 7 bases between the two ends. Full variable domain (rest looked up from reference TRBV2 and TRBJ1-2): EPEVTQTPSHQVTQMGQEVILRCVPISNHLYFYWYRQILGQKVEFLVSFYNNEISEKSEIFDDQFSVERPDGSNFTLKIRSTKLEDSAMYFCASSEGGIYGYTFGSGTRLTVV.

The chain couples TRBV7-9 to TRBJ2-1; 10 bases align to TRBD2. The CDR3 runs 17 residues. CDR1 SEHNR and CDR2 FQNEAQ come from the germline V gene (reference sequence). Trimming cost V 5 bases and J 6 bases; bases outside gene matches: 13. Here the CDR3 reads CASSTRSLAGVFNEQFF. The CDR3, as DNA: TGTGCCAGCAGCACTCGAAGCCTAGCGGGAGTATTCAATGAGCAGTTCTTC.

A few counts support this clone. Relative to the germline gene, one junction end is altered; a read error may explain this. The chain has TRBV5-4 and TRBJ1-6, with 9 bases aligning to TRBD1. Per germline, CDR1 SGHNT and CDR2 YYREEE (reference sequence). The CDR3 totals 13 residues. The CDR3 DNA reads as TGCGTAGAAAGGGGACAGGGTAATTCACCCCTCCACTTT. Translating it yields CVERGQGNSPLHF. The full variable domain, with the rest looked up from reference TRBV5-4 and TRBJ1-6, is ETGVTQSPTHLIKTRGQQVTLRCSSQSGHNTVSWYQQALGQGPQFIFQYYREEENGRGNFPPRFSGLQFPNYSSELNVNALELDDSALYLCVERGQGNSPLHFGNGTRLTVT.

V usage is TRBV7-2 and J usage is TRBJ1-5; D possibly corresponds to TRBD1 (6 bases). Germline V CDR1 and CDR2: SGHTA, FQGNSA. This CDR3 has 13 amino acids. Trimming left V 5 bases short and J 4 bases short, with 9 bases between. DNA for the CDR3: TGTGCCAGCAGCAAGGACAGAAATCAGCCCCAGCATTTT. It translates to CASSKDRNQPQHF.